This T cell receptor beta chain was identified in a study of identical twins. Findings and caveats of the study: In zero-insertion analyses, partial confounding could arise from invariant MAIT and iNKT cells.

TCRdb processed the 5' RACE reads anew with MiXCR; each CDR3 protein has one entry. Among roughly 1,500,000 distinct CDR3 sequences listed, 25% to 35% were seen once. This CDR3 comprises 15 residues. The V gene's germline CDR1 is SGHRS and CDR2 YFSETQ. With 4 bases clipped from V and 4 bases from J, the junction kept 8 bases outside the gene matches. There are a few counts of this clonotype. Its cognate antigen is unknown. The clonotype originates from a newborn girl in good health. This sequence joins TRBV5-1 and TRBJ1-2; the match to TRBD1 covers 9 bases. Source material: cord blood. The CDR3, as DNA: TGCGCCAGCAGCACCTCCGGGACAGGGACCTATGGCTACACCTTC. Encoded protein: CASSTSGTGTYGYTF.